The T cell receptor beta chain described here comes from a study of beta chain features in type 1 diabetes. Of note for this clone: What it binds is not known.

Donors contributed one heparinised blood draw apiece, averaging roughly 0.12 L. The authors sorted CD4+ naive, central memory, regulatory and stem cell-like memory cells via CD45RO/CCR7/CD25/CD127/CD95/CD27. The isolated RNA, all of it, was reverse transcribed, so expressed TCRB transcripts were what got sequenced. TCRdb's copy holds only in-frame clones and misses some; the assay was immunoSEQ multiplex PCR. The sample consists of 600,000 to 750,000 clones, around 12% of them appearing once. Germline lookup yields CDR1 SGHDT and CDR2 YYEEEE. The CDR3 loop spans 14 amino acids. Trimming cost V 0 bases and J 1 base, with 7 bases left between them. Study-level findings and limits: Shorter TCRB CDR3s, moderately but significantly so, marked every one of the four CD4+ subsets in Type 1 diabetes patients. It was not settled here whether HLA type affects TCRB rearrangement.

The clonotype comes from a man in his thirties or forties with type 1 diabetes. What was sequenced was naive CD4+ T cells from blood. The chain recombines TRBV5-6 with TRBJ1-1, with D hard to call. CDR3 in amino acids: CASSLAPGNTEAFF. In DNA form, the CDR3 reads TGTGCCAGCAGCTTGGCCCCGGGGAACACTGAAGCTTTCTTT.